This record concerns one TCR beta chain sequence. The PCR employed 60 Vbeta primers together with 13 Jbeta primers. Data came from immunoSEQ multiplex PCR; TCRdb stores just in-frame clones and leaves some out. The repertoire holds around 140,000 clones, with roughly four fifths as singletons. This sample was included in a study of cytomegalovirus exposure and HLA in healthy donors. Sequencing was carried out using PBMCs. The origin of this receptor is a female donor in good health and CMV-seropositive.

In DNA form, the CDR3 reads TGCGCCAGCAGCATAGGGACAGGGGGGTCAGAGACCCAGTACTTC. Translating gives CASSIGTGGSETQYF. The gene calls are TRBV5-1 and TRBJ2-5; TRBD1 aligns across 11 bases. J lost 4 bases, V lost 4 bases, and 6 bases had no gene match. The length of the CDR3 is 15 residues. Germline CDR1 is SGHRS and CDR2 is YFSETQ.